The 5 T cell receptor beta chains below come from one sample, sequenced in a study of blood T cell repertoires in COVID-19. Some clones are missing from TCRdb's copy, which holds only in-frame ones; the method was immunoSEQ multiplex PCR. This sample has some 200,000 clones, with roughly 84% found just once. The sample was peripheral blood. Every receptor here comes from a man between 50 and 59 years old who had recovered from COVID-19.

This chain links TRBV5-1 with TRBJ1-3; D possibly corresponds to TRBD1 (5 bases). Trimming cost V 2 bases and J 0 bases, with 12 bases left between them. Germline CDR1 is SGHRS and CDR2 is YFSETQ. This CDR3 comprises 16 residues. CDR3 residues: CASSFDPQASGNTIYF. CDR3 nucleotides: TGCGCCAGCAGCTTTGACCCACAGGCCTCTGGAAACACCATATATTTT.

This clone has only a few counts. The rearrangement uses TRBV7-9 and TRBJ2-1, with TRBD1 as a possible D gene (6 bases). V was cut by 2 bases and J by 8 bases, with 10 bases left in between. Germline loops: CDR1 SEHNR, CDR2 FQNEAQ (reference sequence). The CDR3 consists of 13 residues. The CDR3 DNA follows: TGTGCCAGCAGCTTACAACAGGGCGATGAGCAGTTCTTC. Translation gives CASSLQQGDEQFF.

This chain uses TRBV9 with TRBJ1-5; D might be TRBD1 (6 bases). V gave up 2 bases and J gave up 3 bases, with 12 bases separating them. Per the germline V gene, CDR1 is SGDLS and CDR2 is YYNGEE. CDR3 length: 15 amino acids. The CDR3, as DNA: TGTGCCAGCAGCGTGGATACAGGGTTCAATCAGCCCCAGCATTTT. This translates into CASSVDTGFNQPQHF.

V and J are TRBV27 and TRBJ1-5, with D possibly being TRBD1 (5 bases). This CDR3 has 14 residues. V gave up 3 bases and J gave up 4 bases, with 10 bases separating them. Per germline, CDR1 MNHEY and CDR2 SMNVEV (reference sequence). DNA for the CDR3: TGTGCCAGCAGTTTCGGGGGACCTAATCAGCCCCAGCATTTT. Its translation is CASSFGGPNQPQHF.

The V call is TRBV28, the J call TRBJ1-6, with D possibly being TRBD1 (6 bases). This CDR3 comprises 18 residues. With 7 bases removed from V and 9 bases from J, the gap between germline ends came to 28 bases. CDR1 and CDR2 from the germline V gene are MDHEN and SYDVKM. CDR3 nucleotides: TGTGCCAGCACCCTCGGGGGGTGGCCAGGGGATGGTAGTTCACCCCTCCACTTT. This gives the protein CASTLGGWPGDGSSPLHF.